This T cell receptor (beta chain) appears in the sequencing data of a study of blood T cell repertoires in COVID-19. Across the whole study: The United States, Italy and Spain provided the acute and convalescent COVID-19 samples. The cDNA or gDNA used as material had been derived from T cells, B-cell-depleted T cells, or PBMCs.

The authors' processing: Cell counts per sample came from amplifying reference gene primers. Produced via immunoSEQ multiplex PCR; TCRdb's table is partial and in-frame only. V and J calls and clone size are copied from that table; D and trimming were computed from the DNA. The sample has some 68,000 clones; approximately 88% are singletons. Germline CDR1 MDHEN, CDR2 SYDVKM. The CDR3 has 11 amino acids. The ends were cut back, 6 bases at V and 7 bases at J, with 9 bases in the middle. This clonotype originated in a human donor in a cohort sampled during active COVID-19. This rearrangement joins TRBV28 to TRBJ1-1; no definite D call. Input material: peripheral blood. DNA of the CDR3: TGTGCCAGCAGGCGGCGGATTGAAGCTTTCTTT. Amino acids: CASRRRIEAFF.